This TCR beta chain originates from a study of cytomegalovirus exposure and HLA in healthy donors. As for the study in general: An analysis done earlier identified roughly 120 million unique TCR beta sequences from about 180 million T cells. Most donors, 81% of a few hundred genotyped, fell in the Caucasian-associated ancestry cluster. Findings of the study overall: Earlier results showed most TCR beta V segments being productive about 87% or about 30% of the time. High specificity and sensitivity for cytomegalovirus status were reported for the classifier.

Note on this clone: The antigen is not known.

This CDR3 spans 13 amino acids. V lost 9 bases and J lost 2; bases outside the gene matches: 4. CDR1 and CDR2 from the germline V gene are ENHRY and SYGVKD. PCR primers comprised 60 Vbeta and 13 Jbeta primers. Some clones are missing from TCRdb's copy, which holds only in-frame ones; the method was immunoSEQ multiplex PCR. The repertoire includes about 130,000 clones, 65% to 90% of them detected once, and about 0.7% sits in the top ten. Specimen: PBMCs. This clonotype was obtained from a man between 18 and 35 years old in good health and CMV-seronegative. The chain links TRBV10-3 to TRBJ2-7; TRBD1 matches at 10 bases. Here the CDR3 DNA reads TGTGCCATTACGGGACAGGGGACCTACGAGCAGTACTTC. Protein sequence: CAITGQGTYEQYF.